This TCR beta chain was retrieved from a study of shared clonotypes between healthy human individuals. Data came from immunoSEQ multiplex PCR; TCRdb stores just in-frame clones and leaves some out. The sample carries about 770,000 clones, 72% recorded once. V was clipped by 4 bases and J by 6 bases; unmatched bases: 3. This CDR3 is built from 13 residues. Germline V gene data show CDR1 as ENHRY and CDR2 as SYGVKD. The chain uses TRBV10-3 and TRBJ2-1; 7 nucleotides agree with TRBD1. This TCR derives from a woman in her twenties or thirties in good health. What was sequenced was memory CD4+ T cells sorted from blood. As to subset: CD45RA-negative fraction. CDR3 amino acids: CAISGRQGNEQFF. CDR3 sequence (DNA): TGTGCCATCAGTGGGCGACAGGGCAATGAGCAGTTCTTC.